This T cell receptor (beta chain) derives from a study of CD8 T cells in Susac syndrome. Study overall: Among sequenced Susac syndrome patients, over five had active disease and roughly eight were in remission. Intravenous immunoglobulin alone or corticosteroids were being given to patients with Susac syndrome at blood draw, unless they were therapy-naive.

After extraction with the RNeasy kit, about 0.5 to 1 ug of the RNA was reverse transcribed using random hexamers. TCRdb re-analysed the immunoSEQ multiplex PCR reads in MiXCR, keeping a single row per CDR3 protein. The table shows 120,000 or so distinct CDR3 sequences, with around 95% occurring only once. TCR beta sequencing was performed on blood CD8+ and CD4+ T cells. This CDR3 has 13 amino acids. V dropped 0 bases and J dropped 3 bases, with 5 bases sitting between them. The germline V gene encodes CDR1 LGHDT and CDR2 YNNKEL (reference sequence). The chain joins TRBV3-1 to TRBJ2-5; no clear D gene. What was sequenced was CD8+ T cells from PBMCs. This receptor was taken from a human donor with Susac syndrome. The DNA of the CDR3 is TGTGCCAGCAGCCAAGATCCGGAAGAGACCCAGTACTTC. Translation gives CASSQDPEETQYF.